Given below is one T cell receptor beta chain in context. The clone's antigen remains unknown. Qualities for individual bases were not recorded, and no much larger clone is one base off. The sample comes from a study of blood T cell repertoires in COVID-19 (dated by TCRdb to 2020 to 2021). About the study as a whole: The collaborator samples originated in the United States, Italy and Spain and spanned the acute and convalescent phases of COVID-19. The material from the prospective study consisted of cDNA or gDNA derived from T cells, B-cell-depleted T cells, or PBMCs. Deeply sampled blood TCRbeta repertoires from subjects exposed to, actively infected with, or recovered from COVID-19 were included in the dataset. The repertoires were released in a freely available public database meant as a resource for research on the immune response to SARS-CoV-2. Samples came from the ongoing ImmuneRACE study (first 160 participants) plus 1,254 subjects from 6 global collaborators. A de-identified subject ID, COVID-19 status, age in years and sex were almost always included in the sample metadata. Where available, HLA class I and class II types were obtained from metadata supplied by the sample provider rather than from assay-based typing.

CDR1 and CDR2 were assigned from the germline V gene as SGDLS and YYNGEE. The CDR3 runs 15 residues from the cysteine to the phenylalanine. The sequence is cut down to CDR3 DNA, 45 bases in frame from base 1. V is cut back by 3 bases and J by 7 bases, with 13 bases in the junction unmatched. One collaborating source in Seattle enrolled patients during active infection and followed them longitudinally through the course of disease. Each collaborating institution followed its own protocols to collect whole blood in K2EDTA tubes. For TCRbeta analysis, collaborator samples were shipped as frozen whole blood, as isolated PBMCs, or as DNA extracted from either sample type. The immunoSEQ Assay, a bias-controlled multiplex PCR, was used to amplify TCRbeta CDR3 regions from genomic DNA. The original methods were these. Nucleated cell counts per sample were estimated from amplification of reference gene primers within the assay. Sequence reads were collapsed and filtered to measure the absolute abundance of every unique TCRbeta CDR3 rearrangement. For each sample, productive Simpson clonality was calculated as the square root of Simpson's diversity index over productive rearrangements. TCRdb's version of the immuneACCESS table is confined to in-frame rearrangements and falls short of the full clone set. An unresolved V gene accounts for under half of the shortfall where checked; the remainder is of unknown origin. V and J calls and clone size are copied from that table; D and trimming were computed from the DNA. The sample table lists some 350,000 clones, 88% of them with a count of one. The top ten clones comprise 7% to 8% of the sample.

What the authors observed across the whole study: How much clinical and demographic metadata was included differed by source and by participant, and the metadata was provided uncurated.

This chain is built from TRBV9 and TRBJ2-7; TRBD1 matches 7 bases in the middle. Sequences were obtained from peripheral blood. This receptor was identified in a woman aged 70-85 years with COVID-19, enrolled during active disease. In nucleotides, the sequence is TGTGCCAGCAGCGATCCGGGACAGTGGGCAAGGGAGCAGTACTTC. This is translated as CASSDPGQWAREQYF.